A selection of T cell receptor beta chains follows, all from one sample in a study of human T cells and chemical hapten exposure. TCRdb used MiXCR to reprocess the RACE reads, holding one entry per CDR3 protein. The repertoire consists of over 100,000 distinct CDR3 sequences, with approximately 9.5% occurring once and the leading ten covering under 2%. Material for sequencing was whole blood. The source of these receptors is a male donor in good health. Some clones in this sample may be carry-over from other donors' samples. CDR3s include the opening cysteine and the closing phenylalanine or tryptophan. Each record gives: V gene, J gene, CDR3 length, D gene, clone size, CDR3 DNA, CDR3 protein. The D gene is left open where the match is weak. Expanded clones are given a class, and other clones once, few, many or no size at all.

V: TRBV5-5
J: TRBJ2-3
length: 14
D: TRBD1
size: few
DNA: TGTGCCAGCAGCCAGACAGGGTTAGCAGATACGCAGTATTTT
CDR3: CASSQTGLADTQYF

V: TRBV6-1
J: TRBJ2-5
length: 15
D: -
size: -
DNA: TGTGCCAGCAGTGAAACCCGGACACAGGAAGAGACCCAGTACTTC
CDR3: CASSETRTQEETQYF

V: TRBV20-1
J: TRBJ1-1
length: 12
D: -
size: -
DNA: TGCAGTGCTAGACATTGGAACACTGAAGCTTTCTTT
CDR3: CSARHWNTEAFF

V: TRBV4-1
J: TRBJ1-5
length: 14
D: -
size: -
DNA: TGCGCCAGCAGCCAACGAGATAGCAATCAGCCCCAGCATTTT
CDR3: CASSQRDSNQPQHF

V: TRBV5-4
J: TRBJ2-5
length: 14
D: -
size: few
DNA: TGTGCCAGCAGCTGCATTGCACGGGGAGAGACCCAGTACTTC
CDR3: CASSCIARGETQYF

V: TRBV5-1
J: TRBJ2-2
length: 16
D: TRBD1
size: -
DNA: TGCGCCAGCAGCTTGTCTGAGACAGGGGACACCGGGGAGCTGTTTTTT
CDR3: CASSLSETGDTGELFF

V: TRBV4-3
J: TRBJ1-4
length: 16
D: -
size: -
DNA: TGCGCCAGCAGCCAAGCTTTGGGACGGACTAATGAAAAACTGTTTTTT
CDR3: CASSQALGRTNEKLFF

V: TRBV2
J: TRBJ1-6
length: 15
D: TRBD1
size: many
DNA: TGTGCCAGCAGTGAATTGGGGACAGGGACTTCACCCCTCCACTTT
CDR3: CASSELGTGTSPLHF

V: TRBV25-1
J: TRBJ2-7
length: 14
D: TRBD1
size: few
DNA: TGTGCCAGCAGTGTAAGACAGGGGGTCTACGAGCAGTACTTC
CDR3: CASSVRQGVYEQYF

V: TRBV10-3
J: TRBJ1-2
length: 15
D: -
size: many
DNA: TGTGCCATCGAATCACGCTTGGGAAAAAACTATGGCTACACCTTC
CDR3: CAIESRLGKNYGYTF

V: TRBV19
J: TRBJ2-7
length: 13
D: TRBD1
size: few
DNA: TGTGCCAGTAGGCTACAGGGGGCTGGCGAGCAGTACTTC
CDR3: CASRLQGAGEQYF

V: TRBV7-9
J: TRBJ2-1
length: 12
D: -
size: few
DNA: TGTGCCAGCAGCTTAGAAGACAATGAGCAGTTCTTC
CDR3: CASSLEDNEQFF

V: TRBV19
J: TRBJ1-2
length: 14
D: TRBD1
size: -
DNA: TGTGCCAGTAGTAAGGGGACAGCTAACTATGGCTACACCTTC
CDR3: CASSKGTANYGYTF

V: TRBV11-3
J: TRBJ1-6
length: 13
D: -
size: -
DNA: TGTGCCAGCAGCTTCCGGGACGGTGAACCCCTCCACTTT
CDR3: CASSFRDGEPLHF

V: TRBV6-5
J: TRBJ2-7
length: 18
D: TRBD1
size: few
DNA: TGTGCCAGCAGTGCCTATGCCCAGGGGGCGGGGAGCTCCTACGAGCAGTACTTC
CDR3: CASSAYAQGAGSSYEQYF

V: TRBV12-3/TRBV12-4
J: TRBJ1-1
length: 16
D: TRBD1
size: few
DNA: TGTGCCAGCAGTTGGACCAGGGGGACCATGAACACTGAAGCTTTCTTT
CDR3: CASSWTRGTMNTEAFF

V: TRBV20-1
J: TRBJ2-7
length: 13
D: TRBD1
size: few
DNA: TGCAGTGCTTGGGGACAGGCTGAGAACGAGCAGTACTTC
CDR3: CSAWGQAENEQYF

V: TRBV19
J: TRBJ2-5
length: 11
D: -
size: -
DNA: TGTGCCAGTAGTATGGAGGAGACCCAGTACTTC
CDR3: CASSMEETQYF

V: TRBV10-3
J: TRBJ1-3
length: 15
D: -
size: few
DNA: TGTGCCATCAGTGAGTTCGGAGACTCTGGAAACACCATATATTTT
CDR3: CAISEFGDSGNTIYF

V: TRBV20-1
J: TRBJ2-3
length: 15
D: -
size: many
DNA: TGCAGTGCTAATGATGGTGGGGGGATCACAGATACGCAGTATTTT
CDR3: CSANDGGGITDTQYF

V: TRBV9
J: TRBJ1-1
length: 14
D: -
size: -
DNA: TGTGCCAGCAGCGTTGAGGCCAAAAACACTGAAGCTTTCTTT
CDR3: CASSVEAKNTEAFF

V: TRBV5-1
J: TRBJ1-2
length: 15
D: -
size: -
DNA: TGCGTCAGCAGCCCGCCGGGACTCCTTAACTATGGCTACACCTTC
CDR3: CVSSPPGLLNYGYTF

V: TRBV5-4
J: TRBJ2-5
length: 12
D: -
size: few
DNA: TGTGCCAGCAGCTTGCGTGAGGGGACCCAGTACTTC
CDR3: CASSLREGTQYF

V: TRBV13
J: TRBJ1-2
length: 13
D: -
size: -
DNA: TGTGCCAGCAGCTTAAGGCCGGGCAGAGGCTACACCTTC
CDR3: CASSLRPGRGYTF

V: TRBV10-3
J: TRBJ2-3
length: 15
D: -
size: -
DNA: TGTGCCATCAGTGAATACGACAACGGGCAGGGCGCGCAGTATTTT
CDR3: CAISEYDNGQGAQYF

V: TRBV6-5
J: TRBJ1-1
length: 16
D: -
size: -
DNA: TGTGCCAGCAGCTATTTTTCTGGACAGACGGGTACTGAAGCTTTCTTT
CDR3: CASSYFSGQTGTEAFF

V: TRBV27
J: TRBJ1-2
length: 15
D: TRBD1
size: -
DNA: TGTGCCATCCACCACATGGGACAGGGGGCATATGGCTACACCTTC
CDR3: CAIHHMGQGAYGYTF

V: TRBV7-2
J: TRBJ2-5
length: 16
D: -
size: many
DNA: TGTGCCAGCAGCTCCGACGGACCGTCCGTGCGGGAGACCCAGTACTTC
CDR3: CASSSDGPSVRETQYF

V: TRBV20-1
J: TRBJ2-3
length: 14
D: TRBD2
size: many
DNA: TGCAGTGCGACCCAACTAGCGGGCCCGGGTACGCAGTATTTT
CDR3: CSATQLAGPGTQYF

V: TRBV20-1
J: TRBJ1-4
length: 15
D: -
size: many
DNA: TGCAGTGCTGGCTCCCCCAAGGAGGCAAGTGAAAAACTGTTTTTT
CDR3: CSAGSPKEASEKLFF

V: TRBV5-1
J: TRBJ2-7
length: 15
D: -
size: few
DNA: TGCGCCAGCAGCTTGCCTATGGGGGGCTCCTACGAGCAGTACTTC
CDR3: CASSLPMGGSYEQYF

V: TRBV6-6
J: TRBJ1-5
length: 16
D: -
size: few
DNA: TGTGCCAGCAGCGGGGGGGCCGGCGGTGGCAATCAGCCCCAGCATTTT
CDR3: CASSGGAGGGNQPQHF

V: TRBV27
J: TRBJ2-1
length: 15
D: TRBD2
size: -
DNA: TGTGCCAGCAGATTGAAGCGGGGAGGTTACAATGAGCAGTTCTTC
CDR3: CASRLKRGGYNEQFF

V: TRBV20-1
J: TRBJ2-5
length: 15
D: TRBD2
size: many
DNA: TGCAGTGCTAGAGTTAATAGCGGGGACCAAGAGACCCAGTACTTC
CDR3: CSARVNSGDQETQYF

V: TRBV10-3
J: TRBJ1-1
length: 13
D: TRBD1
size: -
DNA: TGTGCCATCAGTAGGACAGGGAAGCAAGGAGCTTTCTTT
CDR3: CAISRTGKQGAFF

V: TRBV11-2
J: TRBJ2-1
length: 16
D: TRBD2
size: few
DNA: TGTGCCAGCAGCTTAAGCGGGAGGGCCGCGCGCAATGAGCAGTTCTTC
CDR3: CASSLSGRAARNEQFF

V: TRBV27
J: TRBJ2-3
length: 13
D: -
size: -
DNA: TGTGCCAGCAGTTTCTTCCGGGCAGATACGCAGTATTTT
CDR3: CASSFFRADTQYF

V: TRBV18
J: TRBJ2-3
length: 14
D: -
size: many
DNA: TGTGCCAGCTCACCCCCAGGGGTGGGAGATACGCAGTATTTT
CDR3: CASSPPGVGDTQYF

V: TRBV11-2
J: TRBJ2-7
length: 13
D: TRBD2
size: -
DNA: TGTGCCAGCAGAGTCCCTAGCGGCTACGAGCAGTACTTC
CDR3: CASRVPSGYEQYF

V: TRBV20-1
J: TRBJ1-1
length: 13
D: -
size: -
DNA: TGCAGTGCTAGGACCAGATGGAACACTGAAGCTTTCTTT
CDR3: CSARTRWNTEAFF

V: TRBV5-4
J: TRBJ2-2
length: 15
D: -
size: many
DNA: TGTGCCAGCAGCTTGGACCAGAGAAACACCGGGGAGCTGTTTTTT
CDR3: CASSLDQRNTGELFF

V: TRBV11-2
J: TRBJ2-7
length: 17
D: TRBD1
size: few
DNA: TGTGCCAGCAGCTTAGGGGGGGGACAGGGGGACTCCTACGAGCAGTACTTC
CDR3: CASSLGGGQGDSYEQYF

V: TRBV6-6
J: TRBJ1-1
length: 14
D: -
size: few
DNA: TGTGCCAGCAGTTACTCAGAAGAGAACACTGAAGCTTTCTTT
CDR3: CASSYSEENTEAFF

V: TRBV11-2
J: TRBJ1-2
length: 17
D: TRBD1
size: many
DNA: TGTGCCAGCAGCTTGGAAATAACAGGGGATCGGGCCTATGGCTACACCTTC
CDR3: CASSLEITGDRAYGYTF

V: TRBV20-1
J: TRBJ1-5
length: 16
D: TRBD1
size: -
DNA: TGCAGTGCTACTATACCCGGGACAGATAGCAATCAGCCCCAGCATTTT
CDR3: CSATIPGTDSNQPQHF

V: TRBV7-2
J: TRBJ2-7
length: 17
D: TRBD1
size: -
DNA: TGTGCCAGCAGCTTTCATCGCCAGGGGGCATCTTTGGGCGAGCAGTACTTC
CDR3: CASSFHRQGASLGEQYF

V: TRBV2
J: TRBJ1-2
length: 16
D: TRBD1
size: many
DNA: TGTGCCAGCGATCGATATCGGGGGACAGGGATAGACGGCTACACCTTC
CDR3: CASDRYRGTGIDGYTF